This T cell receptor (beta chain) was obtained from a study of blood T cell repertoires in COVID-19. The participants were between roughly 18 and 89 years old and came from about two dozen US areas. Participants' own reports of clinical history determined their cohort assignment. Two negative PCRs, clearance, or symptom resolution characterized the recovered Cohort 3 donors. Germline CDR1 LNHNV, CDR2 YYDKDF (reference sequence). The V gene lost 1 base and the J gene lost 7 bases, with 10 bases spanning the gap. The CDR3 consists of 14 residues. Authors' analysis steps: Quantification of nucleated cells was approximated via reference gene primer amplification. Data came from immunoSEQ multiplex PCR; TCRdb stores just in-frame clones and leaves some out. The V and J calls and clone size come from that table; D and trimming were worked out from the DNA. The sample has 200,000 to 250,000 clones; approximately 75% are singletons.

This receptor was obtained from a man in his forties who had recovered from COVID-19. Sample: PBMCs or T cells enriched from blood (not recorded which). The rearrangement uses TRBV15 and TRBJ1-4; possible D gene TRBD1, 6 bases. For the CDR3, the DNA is TGTGCCACCAGCAGAGGGGGGCCTTCTGAAAAACTGTTTTTT. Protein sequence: CATSRGGPSEKLFF.